The present TCR beta chain was sequenced within a study of T cells in women clearing cervical HPV infection. Study findings and constraints: Richness plus V gene abundances separated cases from controls with AUC about 0.83.

Here immunoSEQ multiplex PCR was the method, and the copy in TCRdb shows in-frame clones only, minus some. The sample table includes 30,000 or so clones. A word on this clone: Its antigen remains unidentified.

Sequences were obtained from blood buffy coat. The receptor's source is a woman between 18 and 70 years old with a cervical HPV16 infection that either progressed to CIN3+ or cleared (not recorded which).

This CDR3 reads CASNDRGYGTDTQYF. The sequenced part of the CDR3 DNA is TGTGCCAGCAATGACAGGGGGTATGGCACAGATACG. The chain recombines TRBV2 with TRBJ2-3, with 9 nucleotides matching TRBD1. The CDR3 end falls 3 residues outside the read, so it is completed with the germline J gene. The trim removed 7 bases at V and 1 base at J, leaving 6 bases unmatched. Per germline, CDR1 SNHLY and CDR2 FYNNEI. This CDR3 is built from 15 residues.